This is a list of T cell receptor beta chains from one sample in a study of shared clonotypes between healthy human individuals. Measured with immunoSEQ multiplex PCR; TCRdb has only the in-frame clones, and not every one. This sample has under 2,000,000 clones, with about 94% found just once. Sequencing was performed on naive CD8+ T cells sorted from blood. The receptors originated from a man younger than 35 in good health. The CDR3 runs from the conserved cysteine through the conserved F or W. The D gene is left open where the match is weak. Clone size is given for some rows only: seen once, a few or many times, or a class if the clone is expanded.

clone size,V gene,J gene,D gene,CDR3 DNA,CDR3 protein
NA,TRBV9,TRBJ1-5,NA,TGTGCCAGCAGCATACGGACCGGAGTTTATAGCAATCAGCCCCAGCATTTT,CASSIRTGVYSNQPQHF
NA,TRBV11-3,TRBJ2-5,NA,TGTGCCAGCAGCTTAGGGGAGGGGGGGCAAGAGACCCAGTACTTC,CASSLGEGGQETQYF
NA,TRBV11-2,TRBJ1-3,NA,TGTGCCAGCAGCTCCCGACTGGGGCTTTCTGGAAACACCATATATTTT,CASSSRLGLSGNTIYF
NA,TRBV7-2,TRBJ2-1,TRBD2,TGTGCCAGCAGCCCAGGGACTAGCGGCAATGAGCAGTTCTTC,CASSPGTSGNEQFF
NA,TRBV6-5,TRBJ1-5,NA,TGTGCCAGCAGTTACTCCAGTAACCGTTTGGAGCCCCAGCATTTT,CASSYSSNRLEPQHF
once,TRBV9,TRBJ1-2,TRBD1,TGTGCCAGCAGCGCGCCGGGACAGGGGGTAAACTATGGCTACACCTTC,CASSAPGQGVNYGYTF
NA,TRBV18,TRBJ1-4,NA,TGTGCCAGCTCACCACCCAGTATGGGTATACGGGAAAAACTGTTTTTT,CASSPPSMGIREKLFF
NA,TRBV4-1,TRBJ1-2,TRBD1,TGCGCCAGCAGCCAAAAACAGGGGGCGAACTATGGCTACACCTTC,CASSQKQGANYGYTF
NA,TRBV6-5,TRBJ2-3,TRBD2,TGTGCCAGCAGTCGACGGACTAGCGGGACAGATACGCAGTATTTT,CASSRRTSGTDTQYF
NA,TRBV10-2,TRBJ2-1,TRBD2,TGCGCCAGCAATCCGGATAGCGGGTCTATGGGTGAGCAGTTCTTC,CASNPDSGSMGEQFF
NA,TRBV27,TRBJ1-1,TRBD1,TGTGCCAGCAGTTCGACAGGGATTCGTGACACTGAAGCTTTCTTT,CASSSTGIRDTEAFF
NA,TRBV6-1,TRBJ1-2,NA,TGTGCCAGCAGTGAAGCGTGGGGGAACTATGGCTACACCTTC,CASSEAWGNYGYTF
NA,TRBV4-1,TRBJ2-7,NA,TGCGCCAGCAGCCAAGATGGCTACGAGCAGTACTTC,CASSQDGYEQYF
NA,TRBV18,TRBJ2-1,TRBD2,TGTGCCAGCTCACGGCTAGCGGGCGACGGTGACAATGAGCAGTTCTTC,CASSRLAGDGDNEQFF
NA,TRBV30,TRBJ2-1,NA,TGTGCCTGGAGTCTAAGCGAGTCGCGTGAGCAGTTCTTC,CAWSLSESREQFF
once,TRBV25-1,TRBJ2-5,NA,TGTGCCAGCAGTGAATATAGGGGGGAGGGGGAAGAGACCCAGTACTTC,CASSEYRGEGEETQYF
NA,TRBV7-6,TRBJ1-1,NA,TGTGCCAGCAGCTTAGGTCGGGCTTGGGGCACTGAAGCTTTCTTT,CASSLGRAWGTEAFF
few,TRBV5-4,TRBJ1-3,NA,TGTGCCAGCAGCTTGGCAGGCGGCTCTGGAAACACCATATATTTT,CASSLAGGSGNTIYF
NA,TRBV4-1,TRBJ1-4,TRBD1,TGCGCCAGCAGCCACCCTATAGAGGGGGCCAGAGGTGAAAAACTGTTTTTT,CASSHPIEGARGEKLFF
NA,TRBV30,TRBJ2-7,TRBD2,TGTGCCTGGACCGGGACTAGCGGGAGGAGCACCAGTCCCCACGAGCAGTACTTC,CAWTGTSGRSTSPHEQYF
NA,TRBV5-4,TRBJ1-1,TRBD1,TGTGCCAGCAGTTCGGACAGGGTGGATGAAGCTTTCTTT,CASSSDRVDEAFF
NA,TRBV5-1,TRBJ2-7,NA,TGCGCCAGCAGAGAAGGGGGGACCTACGAGCAGTACTTC,CASREGGTYEQYF
NA,TRBV28,TRBJ1-2,NA,TGTGCCAGCAGGAGGTCCAGGGAAGTCTATGGCTACACCTTC,CASRRSREVYGYTF
NA,TRBV19,TRBJ2-7,TRBD1,TGTGCCACCCCCCGGGACAGGGACTACGAGCAGTACTTC,CATPRDRDYEQYF
NA,TRBV6-5,TRBJ1-1,NA,TGTGCCAGCAGTTACTCCATCCAAACAGGGAGCACTGAAGCTTTCTTT,CASSYSIQTGSTEAFF
once,TRBV6-5,TRBJ2-7,NA,TGTGCCAGCAGTTACTCCGGAGCCTACGAGCAGTACTTC,CASSYSGAYEQYF
NA,TRBV9,TRBJ2-1,NA,TGTGCCAGCCAAGCACCTACTAATTCCAATGAGCAGTTCTTC,CASQAPTNSNEQFF
NA,TRBV7-2,TRBJ2-7,TRBD1,TGTGCCAGCAACAGGGGCTTCGACGAGCAGTACTTC,CASNRGFDEQYF
NA,TRBV4-3,TRBJ2-1,TRBD2,TGCGCCAGCAGCCCCTCTAGCGGAAGCGCCCTGAGCTCCTACAATGAGCAGTTCTTC,CASSPSSGSALSSYNEQFF
NA,TRBV2,TRBJ2-3,TRBD2,TGTGCCAGCAGTGAAGCGGTAATGACTAGCGGGGAGGTAGATACGCAGTATTTT,CASSEAVMTSGEVDTQYF
NA,TRBV15,TRBJ1-3,TRBD1,TGTGCCACCAGGAGGGACAGGGGCGCTGGAAACACCATATATTTT,CATRRDRGAGNTIYF
NA,TRBV9,TRBJ1-5,NA,TGTGCCAGCAGCGTAACGGGAACTAGCAATCAGCCCCAGCATTTT,CASSVTGTSNQPQHF
NA,TRBV7-6,TRBJ1-2,NA,TGTGCCAGCAGCGCGAGCTCTAACTATGGCTACACCTTC,CASSASSNYGYTF
NA,TRBV5-1,TRBJ2-3,TRBD2,TGCGCCAGCAGCTCCCGAGAAGCGGGGGACCTCTGGTGGCAGTATTTT,CASSSREAGDLWWQYF
NA,TRBV4-1,TRBJ2-1,TRBD1,TGCGCCAGCAGCCGTAAGACAGGGGGCGCTTTCAATGAGCAGTTCTTC,CASSRKTGGAFNEQFF
few,TRBV28,TRBJ1-5,NA,TGTGCCAGCAGTTGGACCGACAATCAGCCCCAGCATTTT,CASSWTDNQPQHF
NA,TRBV9,TRBJ1-2,NA,TGTGCCAGCAGCTCCGGCAGGGACGTTGGCTACACCTTC,CASSSGRDVGYTF
NA,TRBV7-6,TRBJ2-7,NA,TGTGCCAGCAGCTTAATGGCGGCCCCCTACGAGCAGTACTTC,CASSLMAAPYEQYF
NA,TRBV13,TRBJ1-2,NA,TGTGCCAGCAGCTCCCTAGAGGTTCGGAACTATGGCTACACCTTC,CASSSLEVRNYGYTF
NA,TRBV4-3,TRBJ2-3,NA,TGCGCCAGCAGCCAAGAGTCCGGGTTCAGCACAGATACGCAGTATTTT,CASSQESGFSTDTQYF
NA,TRBV6-6,TRBJ2-7,TRBD1,TGTGCCAGCAGTTACGCCCTGGACAGGGCCTACGAGCAGTACTTC,CASSYALDRAYEQYF
NA,TRBV11-2,TRBJ1-2,TRBD1,TGTGCCAGCAGCCTGGGACAGGGATATGGCTACACCTTC,CASSLGQGYGYTF
NA,TRBV6-7,TRBJ2-5,TRBD2,TGTGCCAGCAGTTACCGACTAGCGGGAGGAGGAGAGACCCAGTACTTC,CASSYRLAGGGETQYF
once,TRBV27,TRBJ1-5,NA,TGTGCCAGCAGTTCAAACGGGGCCCTCTTTAGCAATCAGCCCCAGCATTTT,CASSSNGALFSNQPQHF
NA,TRBV9,TRBJ2-1,NA,TGTGCCAGCAGCGTAAATTCCGCTGGTGAGCAGTTCTTC,CASSVNSAGEQFF
NA,TRBV30,TRBJ2-1,TRBD1,TGTGCCTGGAGTGGGGGACAGGGGTTTAATGAGCAGTTCTTC,CAWSGGQGFNEQFF
NA,TRBV4-1,TRBJ2-2,TRBD2,TGCGCCAGCAGCCAAGAACCAGCGGGAGTTACGACCGGGGAGCTGTTTTTT,CASSQEPAGVTTGELFF
NA,TRBV13,TRBJ2-7,TRBD1,TGTGCCAGCAGCTTAGCCGGGACAGGGGCCTATGAGCAGTACTTC,CASSLAGTGAYEQYF
NA,TRBV4-1,TRBJ1-1,NA,TGCGCCAGCAGCCAAGGATTCCCCCCGGGGGGTAACACTGAAGCTTTCTTT,CASSQGFPPGGNTEAFF
NA,TRBV13,TRBJ2-4,TRBD1,TGTGCCAGCAGCTTAGACGGGACAGGGGGCAACATTCAGTACTTC,CASSLDGTGGNIQYF
NA,TRBV10-2,TRBJ2-3,NA,TGCGCCAGCAGTGAGAGTAGTTTTGAAGATACGCAGTATTTT,CASSESSFEDTQYF
NA,TRBV21-1,TRBJ2-7,NA,TGTGCCAGCAGCAAAAAGCGGGGGAAGGGGGAGTCCCCTTCCGAGCAGTACTTC,CASSKKRGKGESPSEQYF
NA,TRBV11-2,TRBJ2-3,TRBD2,TGTGCCAGCAGCTCACCGGGACTAGCAACAGATACGCAGTATTTT,CASSSPGLATDTQYF